This record looks at one TCR beta chain sequence and its context. The target of this receptor is not known. No base qualities exist here, and no much larger clone lies one base off it. This record comes from a study of T cell responses to AZD1222 COVID-19 vaccine (dated by TCRdb to the early 2020s). About the investigation overall: AZD1222 recipients whose second dose came at about 4 weeks and those whose second dose came at about 12 weeks were combined into one group, since spike-specific TCR depth and breadth did not differ between the two schedules. TCR sequencing covered 233 trial participants: 207 given two doses of AZD1222 and about 26 given two doses of MenACWY control vaccine. Trial participants were enrolled by age into subgroups of 18-55, 56-69 and 70-plus years, and around 140, 26 and 57 TCR-sequenced participants, respectively, were included in these subgroups. The paper as a whole reports these results and caveats: Conclusions about previously exposed vaccinees are limited because only six or seven AZD1222 recipients were SARS-CoV-2 seropositive at baseline. CD4 TCRs associated with the vaccine covered the entire spike protein, and the dominant responses were in regions 160-218 and 743-854. In the small 56-69-year group, the increase in depth fell short of significance, most likely because of low power. Because no samples from the day 14 peak response were available, repertoires could be characterized only after the peak T cell response. Participants were mostly white British, with more females than males. The authors suggested clonal diversity may have been underestimated. After two AZD1222 doses, both the breadth and the depth of spike-specific TCRs were significantly higher than at day 0 and than in MenACWY recipients. Epitopes outside the regions mutated in the B.1.351 and B.1.1.7 variants were reportedly recognized by nearly half of the unique spike-specific TCRs.

The CDR3 regions of human TCRbeta chains were subjected to immunosequencing. In the paper's pipeline: TCRs in the repertoires were compared against a reference library of SARS-CoV-2-specific TCRs that had been generated with the MIRA antigen-specificity platform. Breadth meant the fraction of unique TCRs that were SARS-CoV-2-associated, whereas depth meant the fraction of total T cells that were SARS-CoV-2-associated. Using the MIRA data, every spike-specific TCR was mapped to the spike region that the TCR reacted to and assigned to either a CD4 or a CD8 class. Log10-transformed breadth and depth values were compared by one-way ANOVA with Sidak's multiple comparisons tests. TCRdb re-hosts the immuneACCESS table, in-frame sequences only. Its copies lack some clones; in the studies checked, an unresolved V gene accounts for under half of them, and the cause for the rest is not known. V and J calls plus clone size are reproduced from that table; the DNA served to infer D and trimming. Here the sample has about 140,000 clones; 90% occur a single time. Roughly 3.1% of the sample is in the top ten clones.

The CDR3 goes from the cysteine to the phenylalanine over 15 residues. Here the CDR3 DNA is all that survives: 45 bases in frame from base 1. Trimmed from V: 2 bases; trimmed from J: 4 bases; junction bases lacking a gene match: 7. The germline V gene (reference sequence) provides CDR1 LNHDA and CDR2 SQIVND. Taken with the paper, the label for time point translates to: baseline before first vaccination. The vaccinee samples were drawn from two UK trials, COV001 and COV002, one of which was a single-blind randomized controlled phase 2/3 trial testing AZD1222 (ChAdOx1 nCoV-19) in healthy adults. Trial participant PBMC samples were collected at day 0 and day 28 after the second dose for TCRbeta chain sequencing.

Rearrangement joined TRBV19 to TRBJ2-5, with TRBD1 identical over 7 junction bases. Sample: peripheral blood, taken on day 0 of AZD1222 vaccination. The clonotype was recovered from an adult in good health. The DNA sequence is as follows: TGTGCCAGTAGTATAAGGGGGCAGGTCGGAGAGACCCAGTACTTC. This codes for CASSIRGQVGETQYF.